Listed below are T cell receptor beta chains from one sample, sequenced in a study of T cells in Graves' hyperthyroidism and ophthalmopathy. MiXCR, applied by TCRdb to the multiplex PCR reads, yields one record per CDR3 protein. The table has about 400,000 distinct CDR3 sequences, about 16% seen once. Sequencing input: blood. These receptors all stem from a woman in her 30s with Graves' hyperthyroidism. CDR3s include the opening cysteine and the closing phenylalanine or tryptophan. The order of the fields is D gene, J gene, V gene, clone size, CDR3 DNA, CDR3 protein. A D gene is named only where the DNA matches it firmly. Rows may omit the clone size; those that give it use once, few, many or a size class.

>TRBD1|TRBJ1-5|TRBV20-1|few
TGCAGTGCTACAGGGGGTAGCAATCAGCCCCAGCATTTT
CSATGGSNQPQHF
>-|TRBJ1-1|TRBV5-1|-
TGCGCCAGCAGCCCCGAGACGGGTGAAGCTTTCTTT
CASSPETGEAFF
>-|TRBJ1-2|TRBV30|-
TGTGCCTGGAGTAGCGGACAACAGGGCGGCTATGGCTACACCTTC
CAWSSGQQGGYGYTF
>-|TRBJ2-3|TRBV4-1|-
TGCGCCAGCAGCCAGCCACTAACAGATACGCAGTATTTT
CASSQPLTDTQYF
>TRBD2|TRBJ2-7|TRBV20-1|few
TGCAGTGCACCTTCTAGCGGTCTTGGGCACAACGAGCAGTACTTC
CSAPSSGLGHNEQYF
>-|TRBJ1-3|TRBV5-1|-
TGCGCCAGCAGCGCCAGGGAAACTAGAAACACCATATATTTT
CASSARETRNTIYF
>-|TRBJ2-1|TRBV7-9|-
TGTGCCAGCAGTTTAGGGGATCCGGGGTACAATGAGCAGTTCTTC
CASSLGDPGYNEQFF
>-|TRBJ1-5|TRBV15|few
TGTGCCACCAGCAGAGGGTTGGACACGGGCCAGCCCCAGCATTTT
CATSRGLDTGQPQHF
>-|TRBJ2-1|TRBV20-1|many
TGCAGTGCTAGAGTTTATGGCTCCTACAATGAGCAGTTCTTC
CSARVYGSYNEQFF
>-|TRBJ2-7|TRBV28|many
TGTGCCAGCAGTTTCCTAGGGTGGAATGACTACGAGCAGTACTTC
CASSFLGWNDYEQYF